These 3 T cell receptor beta chains were all obtained from the same sample, sequenced in a study of blood T cell repertoires in COVID-19. Repertoires were generated with immunoSEQ multiplex PCR, while TCRdb's copy carries only in-frame clones and drops some. The repertoire holds 100,000 to 130,000 clones, with roughly 85% as singletons. Material for sequencing was peripheral blood. The receptors were gathered from a human donor in a cohort sampled during active COVID-19.

V usage is TRBV2 and J usage is TRBJ1-4; 7 bases align to TRBD1. CDR3 size: 12 residues. V dropped 10 bases and J dropped 5; count of bases not matched to a gene: 4. CDR1 and CDR2 from the germline V gene are SNHLY and FYNNEI. The CDR3 DNA reads TGTGCCACGGCAGGGGGGAATGAAAAACTGTTTTTT. Its protein is CATAGGNEKLFF.

This chain joins TRBV7-8 and TRBJ2-1; 12 bases map to TRBD2. Trimming cost V 4 bases and J 5 bases; bases outside gene matches: 9. The CDR3 extends over 17 amino acids. Germline values: CDR1 SGHVS, CDR2 FQNEAQ. Here the CDR3 reads CASSSDGLAGLNNEQFF. The CDR3 DNA sequence: TGTGCCAGCAGCTCCGATGGACTAGCGGGATTAAACAATGAGCAGTTCTTC.

The rearrangement joins TRBV7-3 to TRBJ1-2; the D is unclear. Trimming pared 0 bases from V and 8 bases from J, leaving 10 bases between. The CDR3 totals 13 residues. Per the germline V gene, CDR1 is SGHTA and CDR2 is FQGTGA. The chain's CDR3 is CASSLTALWGYTF. In DNA, the CDR3 is TGTGCCAGCAGCTTAACCGCTCTATGGGGCTACACCTTC.